The 24 T cell receptor beta chains presented below share a single source sample, sequenced in a study of preoperative IRX-2 immunotherapy in early breast cancer. The treatment denotes: preoperative locoregional IRX-2 cytokine immunotherapy. This table comes from immunoSEQ multiplex PCR, and its TCRdb copy is limited to in-frame clones, with some not included. The profile shows 95,000 to 100,000 clones, around 86% of them singletons. The material sequenced was tumor tissue, taken after IRX-2 immunotherapy. The receptor source for this set is a human donor with breast cancer.

The rearrangement links TRBV28 to TRBJ2-1, with D possibly called TRBD1 or TRBD2 (5 bases each). This CDR3 has 12 amino acids. Trimming left V 5 bases short and J 12 bases short, with 14 bases between. Germline V gene lookup returns CDR1 MDHEN and CDR2 SYDVKM. The CDR3 sequence is CASSKPPGRQFF. DNA for the CDR3: TGTGCCAGCAGTAAACCTCCGGGACGGCAGTTCTTC.

The V gene is TRBV14, the J gene TRBJ2-5, with a weak D call TRBD2 (6 bases). The end of the DNA is better explained by TRBJ2-7, so the J call may be wrong. Germline CDR1 reads SGHDN; CDR2 reads FVKESK. This CDR3 contains 13 residues. CDR3 nucleotides: TGTGCCAGCAGCCGGGGGGACGGCTACGAGCAGTACTTC. Its translation is CASSRGDGYEQYF.

The chain recombines TRBV19 with TRBJ1-3; 8 bases match TRBD1. From germline, CDR1 is LNHDA and CDR2 SQIVND (reference sequence). The J segment lost 1 base and the V segment lost 10 bases, leaving 9 bases of the junction unmatched. This CDR3 contains 15 residues. The CDR3 DNA reads TGTGCCACCTCCGGACAGGGAGTATCTGGAAACACCATATATTTT. Protein product: CATSGQGVSGNTIYF.

CDR3 nucleotides: TGCGCCAGCAGCCAAGATAAATCAGGGGGGGATGGCTACACCTTC. It codes for CASSQDKSGGDGYTF. The genes are TRBV4-1 and TRBJ1-2; 7 bases are a match to TRBD1. Germline CDR1 is MGHRA and CDR2 is YSYEKL. The CDR3 is made up of 15 amino acids. V was clipped by 0 bases and J by 6 bases; unmatched bases: 7.

Remarks on this clone: Within the sample, other DNA sequences also encode this same CDR3. V gene TRBV15 combines with J gene TRBJ2-2, with 7 bases fitting TRBD1. Unmatched junction bases numbered 4, after V lost 6 bases and J lost 0 bases. The length of the CDR3 is 15 residues. Germline loops: CDR1 LNHNV, CDR2 YYDKDF (reference sequence). The CDR3 spells CATSRDRTNTGELFF. In DNA, the CDR3 is TGTGCCACCAGTAGGGACAGAACGAACACCGGGGAGCTGTTTTTT.

The J gene is TRBJ1-1, the V gene TRBV28; no clear D. CDR3 length: 15 amino acids. V lost 6 bases and J 0 bases, leaving 14 bases between the germline ends. Looked up from germline, CDR1 is MDHEN and CDR2 is SYDVKM. The CDR3, as DNA: TGTGCCAGCAGCAACGCGGGATATTTGAACACTGAAGCTTTCTTT. Translated: CASSNAGYLNTEAFF.

V is TRBV18 and J is TRBJ1-6; no definite D call. The CDR3 consists of 15 residues. V was clipped by 2 bases and J by 1 base, with 6 bases between them. The germline V gene encodes CDR1 KGHSH and CDR2 LQKENI. In DNA, the CDR3 is TGTGCCAGCTCACCAGAAACATCCTATAATTCACCCCTCCACTTT. Protein product: CASSPETSYNSPLHF.

J is TRBJ1-4 and V is TRBV7-5; the DNA was not used to check the table's D call, TRBD1. TRBV7-5 is tagged as a pseudogene. The CDR3 totals 19 residues. Here the CDR3 DNA reads TGTGCCAGCAGCCCCACCCCTATTGACAGGGGGCCCTGGGGCGAAAAACTGTTTTTT. Translating gives CASSPTPIDRGPWGEKLFF.

This clone is a singleton in its sample. The chain carries TRBV5-1 and TRBJ2-7, with D perhaps TRBD1 (6 bases). V shed 2 bases and J shed 2 bases, with 14 bases lying between them. The CDR3 length is 15 residues. Germline lookup yields CDR1 SGHRS and CDR2 YFSETQ. The CDR3 DNA follows: TGCGCCAGCAGCTTTGCGGACAGATTTCCCTACGAGCAGTACTTC. Translation: CASSFADRFPYEQYF.

The rearrangement joins TRBV28 to TRBJ2-1; D is unclear. The CDR3 length is 12 residues. Trimming pared 7 bases from V and 7 bases from J, leaving 11 bases between. Germline V gene lookup returns CDR1 MDHEN and CDR2 SYDVKM. The CDR3 reads CASNAERNEQFF. The CDR3 DNA reads as TGTGCCAGCAACGCCGAACGGAATGAGCAGTTCTTC.

The CDR3 DNA reads TGTGCCAGCAGCTTAAACCTAGATCACAATGAGCAGTTCTTC. It codes for CASSLNLDHNEQFF. The chain has TRBV11-3 and TRBJ2-1; the D is unclear. The CDR3 runs 14 residues. Trimming removed 2 bases at V and 5 bases at J, with 10 bases between. Germline-derived CDR1 and CDR2 are SGHNT and YENEEA.

V and J are TRBV29-1 and TRBJ2-1, with 10 bases identical to TRBD1. V dropped 0 bases and J dropped 9; count of bases not matched to a gene: 8. Germline lookup yields CDR1 SQVTM and CDR2 ANQGSEA. The CDR3 sequence is 15 residues long. The CDR3 region is CSVEDWDRGLREQFF. The CDR3 bases are TGCAGCGTTGAAGATTGGGACAGGGGTCTTCGTGAGCAGTTCTTC.

The J gene is TRBJ2-1, the V gene TRBV1. TRBV1 constitutes a pseudogene. The CDR3 loop spans 14 amino acids. The CDR3 sequence is CASSQIPFFDEQFF. DNA of the CDR3: TGCGCCAGCAGCCAGATTCCCTTTTTTGATGAGCAGTTCTTC.

The chain joins TRBV7-5 to TRBJ2-1; no DNA check was done on the table's D call, TRBD2. TRBV7-5 is a pseudogene locus. The CDR3 has 15 residues. The CDR3: CASSRGGKSYNEQFF. Here the CDR3 DNA reads TGTGCCAGCAGCCGCGGGGGAAAGTCCTACAATGAGCAGTTCTTC.

In this sample, this clone turned up once. The chain uses TRBV7-4 and TRBJ2-3, with D perhaps matching TRBD2 (6 bases). V was shortened by 6 bases and J by 6 bases, with 22 bases between the two germline ends. Germline CDR1 is SGHVT and CDR2 is SQSDAQ. The CDR3 is 16 amino acids. The DNA of the CDR3 is TGTGCCAGCAGGGATGGGCGGGACCTTTCTACCGATACGCAGTATTTT. Protein product: CASRDGRDLSTDTQYF.

CDR3 amino acids: CASSPYDPNEQYF. As DNA, the CDR3 is TGCGCCAGCAGCCCGTACGATCCAAACGAGCAGTACTTC. The V gene is TRBV23-1, the J gene TRBJ2-7; D ambiguous. TRBV23-1 is classed as an ORF, of uncertain function. V gave up 6 bases and J gave up 5 bases, with 14 bases separating them. The CDR3 spans 13 residues.

The chain links TRBV6-8 to TRBJ2-7, with D possibly TRBD1 on 6 matching bases. With 8 bases removed from V and 3 bases from J, the gap between germline ends came to 14 bases. CDR1 MNHGY and CDR2 SAAAGT come from the germline V gene. This CDR3 comprises 13 residues. CDR3 sequence (DNA): TGTGCCAGCCAAATCGGACAGCTCTACGAGCAGTACTTC. This gives the protein CASQIGQLYEQYF.

The chain combines TRBV5-1 with TRBJ1-5; possibly TRBD1 for D (6 bases). CDR3 length: 14 residues. Germline V lookup: CDR1 SGHRS, CDR2 YFSETQ. Between the trimmed V and J ends, which lost 1 base and 6 bases, there was a span of 11 bases. The CDR3 DNA is TGCGCCAGCAGCTTGCAGGGGTTGGGTCAGCCCCAGCATTTT. Encoded protein: CASSLQGLGQPQHF.

The chain couples TRBV7-4 to TRBJ2-6; 10 bases fit TRBD1. The V gene's germline CDR1 is SGHVT and CDR2 SQSDAQ. V gave up 6 bases and J gave up 1 base; unmatched junction bases: 9. This CDR3 has 18 amino acids. CDR3 DNA: TGTGCCAGCAGTCGGGACAGGGGCGCAAGGTCTGGGGCCAACGTCCTGACTTTC. Its protein is CASSRDRGARSGANVLTF.

The DNA for the CDR3 is TGCGCCAGCAGCCTCAGGACTAGCGGGAGCGGGGAGACCCAGTACTTC. Protein product: CASSLRTSGSGETQYF. The chain joins TRBV5-1 to TRBJ2-5, with 13 bases that match TRBD2. The V gene's germline CDR1 is SGHRS and CDR2 YFSETQ. CDR3 size: 16 residues. Trimming removed 4 bases from V and 5 bases from J; junction bases left unmatched: 8. The entire variable domain, with the rest obtained from reference TRBV5-1 and TRBJ2-5, is as follows: KAGVTQTPRYLIKTRGQQVTLSCSPISGHRSVSWYQQTPGQGLQFLFEYFSETQRNKGNFPGRFSGRQFSNSRSEMNVSTLELGDSALYLCASSLRTSGSGETQYFGPGTRLLVL.

V and J are TRBV2 and TRBJ2-3, with D possibly being TRBD1 (6 bases). Trimming took 4 bases from V and 2 from J, leaving 10 bases between them. Germline values: CDR1 SNHLY, CDR2 FYNNEI. The length of the CDR3 is 14 residues. CDR3 sequence reads: CASSVQGSTDTQYF. The CDR3 DNA is TGTGCCAGCAGTGTTCAGGGGTCCACAGATACGCAGTATTTT.

The chain joins TRBV6-8 to TRBJ1-1, with a weak D call TRBD1 (6 bases). V was trimmed by 0 bases and J by 1 base, leaving 12 bases between them. Looked up from germline, CDR1 is MNHGY and CDR2 is SAAAGT. The CDR3 covers 16 residues. CDR3 DNA: TGTGCCAGCAGTTACTCACTAGTACAGGGGAACACTGAAGCTTTCTTT. Amino acid sequence: CASSYSLVQGNTEAFF.

This chain uses TRBV25-1 with TRBJ1-2; 11 positions agree with TRBD1. The CDR3 length is 15 residues. V lost 5 bases, J lost 2 bases, and 4 bases stayed unmatched. Germline V gene data show CDR1 as MGHDK and CDR2 as SYGVNS. CDR3 amino acids: CASSHGTGGNYGYTF. In DNA form, the CDR3 reads TGTGCCAGCAGTCACGGGACAGGGGGGAACTATGGCTACACCTTC.

This clone was seen only a few times. The chain uses TRBV5-1 and TRBJ2-6; D ambiguous. Between the trimmed V and J ends, which lost 3 bases and 0 bases, there was a span of 7 bases. The CDR3 consists of 15 residues. Germline values: CDR1 SGHRS, CDR2 YFSETQ. This CDR3 reads CASSSGSSGANVLTF. CDR3 DNA sequence: TGCGCCAGCAGCTCCGGCAGCTCTGGGGCCAACGTCCTGACTTTC. The full variable domain, completed using reference TRBV5-1 and TRBJ2-6, is KAGVTQTPRYLIKTRGQQVTLSCSPISGHRSVSWYQQTPGQGLQFLFEYFSETQRNKGNFPGRFSGRQFSNSRSEMNVSTLELGDSALYLCASSSGSSGANVLTFGAGSRLTVL.